Listed here are 8 T cell receptor beta chains from one sample, sequenced in a study of shared clonotypes between healthy human individuals. Sequencing used immunoSEQ multiplex PCR; TCRdb keeps in-frame clones, though not all of them. The sample holds about 990,000 clones, around three quarters seen once. What was sequenced was memory CD4+ T cells from PBMCs. The subset is: CD45RA-negative fraction. The receptors come from a man between 18 and 35 years old in good health. Some clones in this sample may be carry-over from other donors' samples.

The chain has TRBV7-9 and TRBJ1-2; D gene unclear. The germline V gene encodes CDR1 SEHNR and CDR2 FQNEAQ (reference sequence). The CDR3 is made up of 15 amino acids. V lost 3 bases to trimming and J lost 4 bases, with 15 bases between them. DNA for the CDR3: TGTGCCAGCAGCTTTGGAAGTCCGCTCTTCTATGGCTACACCTTC. It yields the protein CASSFGSPLFYGYTF.

A remark on this clone: The junction shows a germline mismatch at one end, possibly a read error. This chain links TRBV29-1 with TRBJ1-1; D unresolved. Germline V gives CDR1 SQVTM, CDR2 ANQGSEA. CDR3 length: 11 amino acids. The CDR3 protein is CMTTWGTETFF. DNA of the CDR3: TGCATGACCACATGGGGAACTGAAACTTTCTTT.

The chain links TRBV28 to TRBJ1-2; TRBD1 agrees at 8 bases. The CDR3 totals 15 residues. Germline loops: CDR1 MDHEN, CDR2 SYDVKM. The ends lost 6 bases at V and 6 bases at J; junction bases unmatched: 12. CDR3 loop: CASRPPPGQGHGYTF. CDR3 DNA sequence: TGTGCCAGCAGGCCCCCCCCCGGACAGGGCCATGGCTACACCTTC.

As regards this clone: Relative to the germline gene, one junction end is altered; a read error may explain this. The sample carries other DNA sequences with the same CDR3. The chain employs TRBV7-9 and TRBJ2-2, with D perhaps TRBD1 or TRBD2 (5 bases each). This CDR3 has 15 amino acids. The germline CDR1 and CDR2 sequences are SEHNR and FQNEAQ (reference sequence). CDR3 sequence reads: CASTPPGGRTGELFF. As DNA, the CDR3 is TGTGCCAGCACCCCCCCTGGGGGACGCACCGGAGAGCTGTTTTTT.

V gene TRBV28 combines with J gene TRBJ2-1; 13 nucleotides align to TRBD2. The CDR3 runs to 16 residues. Germline CDR1 MDHEN, CDR2 SYDVKM. Losses at the gene ends were 3 bases for V and 6 bases for J; bases not matched to a gene: 5. As DNA, the CDR3 is TGTGCCAGCAGTTTCCTGAGGACTAGCGGGAGCAATGAGCAGTTCTTC. It encodes CASSFLRTSGSNEQFF.

This chain connects TRBV7-8 to TRBJ2-7; 9 bases fit TRBD2. CDR1 SGHVS and CDR2 FQNEAQ come from the germline V gene. V lost 6 bases to trimming and J lost 5 bases; unmatched junction nucleotides: 8. The CDR3 has 14 residues. DNA of the CDR3: TGTGCCAGCAGTAATAGCGGGAGAGGGAACGAGCAGTACTTC. Translated: CASSNSGRGNEQYF.

This clone was seen more than once but under ten times. V is TRBV5-1 and J is TRBJ1-1, with TRBD1 as a possible D gene (6 bases). This CDR3 has 13 residues. Germline V CDR1 and CDR2: SGHRS, YFSETQ. Trimming pared 5 bases from V and 6 bases from J, leaving 14 bases between. This chain's CDR3 is CASSSGAHSEAFF. Written as DNA, the CDR3 is TGCGCCAGCAGTTCAGGGGCACACTCTGAAGCTTTCTTT.

V gene TRBV7-9 combines with J gene TRBJ2-3; no reliable D call. V lost 5 bases and J lost 2, with 14 bases in between. The CDR3 runs to 15 residues. CDR1 and CDR2 (germline): SEHNR, FQNEAQ (reference sequence). The CDR3 is CASSPLAGFTDTQYF. DNA of the CDR3: TGTGCCAGCAGCCCCCTGGCCGGATTCACAGATACGCAGTATTTT.